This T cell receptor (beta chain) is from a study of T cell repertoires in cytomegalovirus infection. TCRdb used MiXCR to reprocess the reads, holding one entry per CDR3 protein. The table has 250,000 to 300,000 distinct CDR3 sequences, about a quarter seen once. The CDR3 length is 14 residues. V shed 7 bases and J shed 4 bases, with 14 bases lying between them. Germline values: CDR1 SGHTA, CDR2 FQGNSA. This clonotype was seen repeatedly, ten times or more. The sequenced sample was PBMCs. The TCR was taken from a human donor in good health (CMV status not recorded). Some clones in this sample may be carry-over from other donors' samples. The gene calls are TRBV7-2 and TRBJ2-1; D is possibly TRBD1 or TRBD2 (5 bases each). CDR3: CASTLWGTYNEQFF. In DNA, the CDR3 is TGTGCCAGCACCCTCTGGGGGACGTACAATGAGCAGTTCTTC.